This T cell receptor beta chain appears in the sequencing data of a study of cytotoxic CD8 clonotypes in ibrutinib-treated CLL. This clone was observed a single time. The V segment lost 5 bases and the J segment 3 bases; nucleotides outside the gene matches: 2. Germline V gives CDR1 SGHAT, CDR2 FQDESV (reference sequence). CDR3 length: 13 amino acids. Some clones are missing from TCRdb's copy, which holds only in-frame ones; the method was immunoSEQ multiplex PCR. The sample yields some 310,000 clones, roughly 79% seen once. The sample consisted of PBMCs, taken before ibrutinib treatment. This rearrangement joins TRBV11-1 to TRBJ2-7; 9 bases are shared with TRBD1. This TCR came from a human donor with chronic lymphocytic leukemia. The CDR3 spells CASSRDRVYEQYF. CDR3 DNA: TGTGCCAGCAGCCGGGACAGGGTCTACGAGCAGTACTTC.